What follows describes a single T cell receptor (beta chain). The CDR3 runs to 15 residues. The trim removed 0 bases at V and 6 bases at J, leaving 2 bases unmatched. The V gene's germline CDR1 is SGDLS and CDR2 YYNGEE. The data were obtained in a study of blood T cell repertoires in COVID-19. Study-wide context: Specimens from acute and convalescent COVID-19 originated in the United States, Italy and Spain. T cells, B-cell-depleted T cells, or PBMCs provided the cDNA or gDNA that served as material.

Source study methods: Nucleated cell counts were estimated from reference gene primer amplification. Assay used: immunoSEQ multiplex PCR; TCRdb lists only in-frame clones, some missing. V, J and clone size derive from that table, while D and trimming were established from the DNA sequence. The table includes 130,000 or so clones, roughly 82% detected once. The rearrangement links TRBV9 to TRBJ1-5; 11 bases map to TRBD1. The sequencing input was peripheral blood. The source is a human donor in a cohort sampled during active COVID-19. The CDR3 region has the DNA TGTGCCAGCAGCGTAGAGGGGACAGGGGGTCAGCCCCAGCATTTT. Translating it yields CASSVEGTGGQPQHF.